The source of this T cell receptor (beta chain) is a study of Ad26.COV2.S vaccination and SARS-CoV-2 variants. Study results and caveats: It was reported that spike-specific CD8+ and CD4+ T cell responses were substantially broad after vaccination. The TCR breadth and depth analyses may have understated or missed part of the total T cell responses. Comparable non-spike TCR breadth was observed in vaccine and placebo recipients.

Assay used: immunoSEQ multiplex PCR; TCRdb lists only in-frame clones, some missing. The data hold fewer than 400,000 clones, with 75% to 90% observed a single time. The CDR3 has 16 amino acids. Germline assignment: CDR1 KGHSH and CDR2 LQKENI. Trimming left V 0 bases short and J 4 bases short, with 14 bases between. Turning to this clone: Its antigen is as yet unknown.

The treatment was: roughly 18 received Ad26.COV2.S at low or high dose, single or two shots; about 5 received placebo; per-sample allocation not given. Sampling was performed 63 days after the first vaccine or placebo injection. Boston provided a donor who was an adult aged 18-55 years. The material sequenced was peripheral blood, taken in a trial of Ad26.COV2.S vaccine versus placebo. The V and J genes are TRBV18 and TRBJ2-3, with D possibly TRBD2 on 5 matching bases. The clonotype was recovered from a person aged 18-65 years who received the Ad26.COV2.S COVID-19 vaccine or a placebo. The CDR3 nucleotides read TGTGCCAGCTCACCACCGGACTTGTCAGTAGCAGATACGCAGTATTTT. Its protein is CASSPPDLSVADTQYF. Together with reference TRBV18 and TRBJ2-3, the CDR3 gives the full variable domain: NAGVMQNPRHLVRRRGQEARLRCSPMKGHSHVYWYRQLPEEGLKFMVYLQKENIIDESGMPKERFSAEFPKEGPSILRIQQVVRGDSAAYFCASSPPDLSVADTQYFGPGTRLTVL.